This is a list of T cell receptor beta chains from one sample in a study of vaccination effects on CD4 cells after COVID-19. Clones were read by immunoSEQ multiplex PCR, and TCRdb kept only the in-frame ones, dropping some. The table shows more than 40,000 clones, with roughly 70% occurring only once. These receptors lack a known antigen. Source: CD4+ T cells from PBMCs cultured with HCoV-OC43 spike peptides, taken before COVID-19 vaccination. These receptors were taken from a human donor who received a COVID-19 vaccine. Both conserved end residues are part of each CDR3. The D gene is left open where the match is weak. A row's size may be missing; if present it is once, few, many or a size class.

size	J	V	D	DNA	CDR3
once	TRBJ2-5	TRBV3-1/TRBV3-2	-	TGTGCCAGCAGCCGGGGGGCACGGGAGACCCAGTACTTC	CASSRGARETQYF
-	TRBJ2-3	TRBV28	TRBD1	TGTGCCAGCAGTTTTGTGGGACAGGGCCAGGATTTT	CASSFVGQGQDF
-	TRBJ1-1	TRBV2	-	TGTGCCAGCAGTGAAGCACCGACCCGGACTGAAGCTTTCTTT	CASSEAPTRTEAFF
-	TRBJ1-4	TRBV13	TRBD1	TGTGCCAGCAGCGCACAGGGGTCGGGGGAAAAACTGTTTTTT	CASSAQGSGEKLFF
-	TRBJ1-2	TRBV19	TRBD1	TGTGCCAGTAGTCCCCACCGGGGACAGGGATCTGGCTACACCTTC	CASSPHRGQGSGYTF
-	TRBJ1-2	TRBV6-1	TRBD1	TGTGCCAGCAGTGACACCTGGGCAGGGGGATACTATGGCTACACCTTC	CASSDTWAGGYYGYTF
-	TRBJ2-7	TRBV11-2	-	TGTGCCAGCAGCTTCAGCGGAGCCTCCTACGAGCAGTACTTC	CASSFSGASYEQYF
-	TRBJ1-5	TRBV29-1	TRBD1	TGCAGCGAGTCAGGGGACAGGGGCGAAGGGCCCCAGCATTTT	CSESGDRGEGPQHF
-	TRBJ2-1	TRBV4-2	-	TGTGCCAGCAGCCATTGGGGTGGGGAGCAGTTCTTC	CASSHWGGEQFF
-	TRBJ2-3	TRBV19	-	TGTGCCAGTAGTTCCGGGAGCTACACAGATACGCAGTATTTT	CASSSGSYTDTQYF
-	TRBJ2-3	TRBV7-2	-	TGTGCCAGCGGATCCGGGGCGCAAGATACGCAGTATTTT	CASGSGAQDTQYF
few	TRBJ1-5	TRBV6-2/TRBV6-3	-	TGTGCCAGCAGTTGGGTCAGGGGTTTGAGGCCCCAGCATTTT	CASSWVRGLRPQHF
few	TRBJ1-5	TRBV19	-	TGTGCCAGCGCTCAGGGGAATCAGCCCCAGCATTTT	CASAQGNQPQHF
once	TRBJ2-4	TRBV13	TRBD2	TGTGCCAGCAGCTTAGGCGCGGGAGGGGTAGCCAAAAACATTCAGTACTTC	CASSLGAGGVAKNIQYF
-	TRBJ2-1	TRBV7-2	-	TGTGCCAGCAGCTCAGCTAATGAGCAGTTCTTC	CASSSANEQFF
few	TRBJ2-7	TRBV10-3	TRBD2	TGTGCCATCAGTAGCGGGAGTTACGAGCAGTACTTC	CAISSGSYEQYF
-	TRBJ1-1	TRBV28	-	TGTGCCAGCAGCAAGTACACTGAAGCTTTCTTT	CASSKYTEAFF
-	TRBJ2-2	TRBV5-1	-	TGCGCCAGCAGCGGGGGAATGGGCACCGGGGAGCTGTTTTTT	CASSGGMGTGELFF
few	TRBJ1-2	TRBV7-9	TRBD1	TGTGCCAGCAGCTCAGATAAAACAGGGGGCTATGGCTACACCTTC	CASSSDKTGGYGYTF
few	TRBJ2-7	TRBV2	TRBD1	TGTGCCAGCAGTTTTGGACAGGGTGGCGAGCAGTACTTC	CASSFGQGGEQYF
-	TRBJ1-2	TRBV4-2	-	TGTGCCAGCAGCCAAGCGACAGGCTCTAACTATGGCTACACCTTC	CASSQATGSNYGYTF
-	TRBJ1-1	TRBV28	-	TGTGCCAGCAGTTTCCTCATGGGCGGCACTGAAGCTTTCTTT	CASSFLMGGTEAFF
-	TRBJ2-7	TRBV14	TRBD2	TGTGCCAGCAGCCAATCTCGGACTAGGGTGGTCGAGCAGTACTTC	CASSQSRTRVVEQYF
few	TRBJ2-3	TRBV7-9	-	TGTGCCAGCAGCTTAGCGCAGACCCCAAGGTTCGATACGCAGTATTTT	CASSLAQTPRFDTQYF
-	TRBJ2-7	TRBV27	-	TGTGCCAGCAGTTCTGCCACCACAGGGTTCGACGAGCAGTACTTC	CASSSATTGFDEQYF
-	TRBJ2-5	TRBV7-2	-	TGTGCCAGCAGCTTAGGGGAGGTGGAGACCCAGTACTTC	CASSLGEVETQYF
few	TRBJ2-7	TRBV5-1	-	TGCGCCAGCAGACGCGGCTCTCACGAGCAGTACTTC	CASRRGSHEQYF
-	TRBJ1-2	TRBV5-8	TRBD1	TGTGCCAGCAGCCGAAAGCCGGGACAGGGAAGAGGCTACACCTTC	CASSRKPGQGRGYTF
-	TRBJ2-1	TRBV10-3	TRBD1	TGTGCCATCAGTGACCAGGGGGCTAGAAATGAGCAGTTCTTC	CAISDQGARNEQFF
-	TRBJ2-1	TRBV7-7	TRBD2	TGTGCTAGCAGCTCAACTAGCGGGAGCTCCTACAATGAGCAGTTCTTC	CASSSTSGSSYNEQFF
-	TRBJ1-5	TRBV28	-	TGTGCCAGCCTCGGGGGGGGAGGATATCAGCCCCAGCATTTT	CASLGGGGYQPQHF
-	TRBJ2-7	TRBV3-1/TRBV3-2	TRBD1	TGTGCCAGCAGCCGACAGGGGCCCTACGAGCAGTACTTC	CASSRQGPYEQYF